This entry lists 27 T cell receptor beta chains sequenced from one sample in a study of T cell changes during pregnancy in multiple sclerosis. Profiling relied on immunoSEQ multiplex PCR, and the TCRdb table lists in-frame clones only, not all of them. The table records 40,000 to 50,000 clones, approximately 92% of them present only once. The starting material was CD8+ T cells from peripheral blood mononuclear cells, obtained after pregnancy. The origin of the receptors is a female donor with multiple sclerosis, enrolled in a pregnancy study.

This clone occurred a few times. The V call is TRBV6-5, the J call TRBJ1-5, with D possibly TRBD1 on 5 matching bases. The germline V and J ends were trimmed by 0 bases and 8 bases, with 8 bases remaining between them. The CDR3 has 13 residues. The germline CDR1 and CDR2 sequences are MNHEY and SVGAGI. The CDR3 here is CASSYSGGEPQHF. The CDR3 region has the DNA TGTGCCAGCAGTTACTCCGGGGGAGAGCCCCAGCATTTT.

This chain links TRBV11-3 with TRBJ2-7; 11 bases are shared with TRBD2. The ends lost 6 bases at V and 4 bases at J; junction bases unmatched: 5. This CDR3 has 14 residues. Germline CDR1 reads SGHNT; CDR2 reads YENEEA. CDR3 sequence: CASSPGTSGYEQYF. The CDR3 DNA follows: TGTGCCAGCAGTCCCGGGACTAGCGGTTACGAGCAGTACTTC.

The chain recombines TRBV7-9 with TRBJ2-7, with D tentatively TRBD2 (6 bases). The V gene lost 2 bases and the J gene lost 3 bases, with 11 bases spanning the gap. The CDR3 length is 14 residues. Germline CDR1 SEHNR, CDR2 FQNEAQ (reference sequence). The CDR3 coding sequence is TGTGCCAGCAGCTTAAGTCGGGAGTTCTACGAGCAGTACTTC. This sequence encodes CASSLSREFYEQYF.

The chain employs TRBV28 and TRBJ2-7; 7 bases map to TRBD2. Per germline, CDR1 MDHEN and CDR2 SYDVKM. Losses at the gene ends were 5 bases for V and 0 bases for J; bases not matched to a gene: 4. The CDR3 runs 14 residues. CDR3 nucleotides: TGTGCCAGCAGTCCCTGGACTAGCTCCTACGAGCAGTACTTC. It specifies CASSPWTSSYEQYF.

This clone was seen a single time. V and J are TRBV4-3 and TRBJ2-3; 8 nucleotides align to TRBD2. The CDR3 is made up of 16 amino acids. V trimming: 0 bases; J trimming: 2 bases; junction bases outside the gene matches: 4. The germline gives CDR1 LGHNA, CDR2 YSLEER. The CDR3 protein is CASSQDPSGYTDTQYF. Here the CDR3 DNA reads TGCGCCAGCAGCCAAGATCCTAGCGGGTACACAGATACGCAGTATTTT.

The J gene is TRBJ2-7, the V gene TRBV7-8, with 7 positions matching TRBD1. CDR1 is SGHVS, CDR2 FQNEAQ, per germline. The CDR3 spans 15 residues. V was clipped by 2 bases and J by 2 bases; unmatched bases: 6. The CDR3 nucleotides are TGTGCCAGCAGCTTATCCATACAGGGGACCTACGAGCAGTACTTC. Translated, it gives CASSLSIQGTYEQYF.

V gene TRBV7-9 combines with J gene TRBJ2-7, with a possible D match to TRBD1 (5 bases). The V gene's germline CDR1 is SEHNR and CDR2 FQNEAQ (reference sequence). This CDR3 is built from 14 residues. Trimming cost V 0 bases and J 3 bases, with 9 bases left between them. The CDR3: CASSLAGADYEQYF. The CDR3 DNA follows: TGTGCCAGCAGCTTAGCAGGGGCAGACTACGAGCAGTACTTC.

V is TRBV28 and J is TRBJ2-3, with 8 nucleotides matching TRBD1. The germline gives CDR1 MDHEN, CDR2 SYDVKM. CDR3 length equals 16 residues. The V segment lost 4 bases and the J segment 2 bases; nucleotides outside the gene matches: 8. The CDR3 loop reads CASSYNWDRHTDTQYF. The CDR3, as DNA: TGTGCCAGCAGTTACAACTGGGACAGGCACACAGATACGCAGTATTTT.

This chain links TRBV27 with TRBJ2-5; 10 bases map to TRBD1. Germline values: CDR1 MNHEY, CDR2 SMNVEV (reference sequence). The length of the CDR3 is 15 residues. The ends lost 5 bases at V and 5 bases at J; junction bases unmatched: 8. Here the CDR3 DNA reads TGTGCCAGCAGTCCCGGGACAGGGGCTGGGGAGACCCAGTACTTC. Translating it yields CASSPGTGAGETQYF.

The chain joins TRBV12-5 to TRBJ1-1; a weak D match, TRBD1 (6 bases). V was shortened by 6 bases and J by 3 bases, with 29 bases between the two germline ends. The germline V gene has CDR1 LGHNT and CDR2 FRNRAP. The CDR3 is 19 amino acids. The CDR3 is CASGLGRWGPGVEDTEAFF. The CDR3 region has the DNA TGTGCTAGTGGGCTCGGTAGGTGGGGCCCAGGGGTGGAAGACACTGAAGCTTTCTTT. Combining the CDR3 with reference TRBV12-5 and TRBJ1-1 gives the whole variable domain DARVTQTPRHKVTEMGQEVTMRCQPILGHNTVFWYRQTMMQGLELLAYFRNRAPLDDSGMPKDRFSAEMPDATLATLKIQPSEPRDSAVYFCASGLGRWGPGVEDTEAFFGQGTRLTVV.

This chain links TRBV4-1 with TRBJ2-7, with 11 bases identical to TRBD2. The CDR3 consists of 15 residues. The V segment lost 0 bases and the J segment 5 bases; nucleotides outside the gene matches: 3. CDR1 is MGHRA, CDR2 YSYEKL, per germline. CDR3 DNA: TGCGCCAGCAGCCAAGAGCTAGCGGGAGGCCACGAGCAGTACTTC. It translates to CASSQELAGGHEQYF.

The chain employs TRBV7-8 and TRBJ2-7; D not certain. Trimming took 5 bases from V and 6 from J, leaving 14 bases between them. Germline CDR1 is SGHVS and CDR2 is FQNEAQ. The CDR3 is 13 amino acids. CDR3 region: CASSPSQRGEQYF. The DNA for the CDR3 is TGTGCCAGCAGCCCGAGTCAAAGAGGCGAGCAGTACTTC.

The chain employs TRBV28 and TRBJ2-2, with 8 bases matching TRBD1. Germline trimming cut 3 bases from V and 0 bases from J; bases unmatched to any gene: 15. The CDR3 sequence is 20 residues long. Germline loops: CDR1 MDHEN, CDR2 SYDVKM. In DNA form, the CDR3 reads TGTGCCAGCAGTTTCTACGGACGGTCCGGGGACAGGCCGAACACCGGGGAGCTGTTTTTT. It specifies CASSFYGRSGDRPNTGELFF.

The chain carries TRBV5-6 and TRBJ2-7; 11 bases line up with TRBD2. Germline assignment: CDR1 SGHDT and CDR2 YYEEEE. V shed 0 bases, J shed 4 bases, and the junction held 12 bases outside the gene matches. This CDR3 is 18 amino acids long. CDR3 region: CASSLARLAGGSAYEQYF. The DNA of the CDR3 is TGTGCCAGCAGCTTGGCCAGGCTAGCGGGGGGATCTGCGTACGAGCAGTACTTC.

The rearrangement uses TRBV14 and TRBJ1-2; D gene unclear. The CDR3 has 13 amino acids. Germline assignment: CDR1 SGHDN and CDR2 FVKESK. The ends were cut back, 2 bases at V and 5 bases at J, with 9 bases in the middle. DNA of the CDR3: TGTGCCAGCAGCCAAACACCCAATTATGGCTACACCTTC. It yields the protein CASSQTPNYGYTF.

The chain uses TRBV7-9 and TRBJ1-2; 9 nucleotides agree with TRBD1. V was clipped by 5 bases and J by 9 bases; unmatched bases: 7. Per germline, CDR1 SEHNR and CDR2 FQNEAQ (reference sequence). The CDR3 has 13 amino acids. CDR3 DNA sequence: TGTGCCAGCAGCGGGGACAGGGAGTCTAGCTACACCTTC. Translation: CASSGDRESSYTF.

CDR3 DNA sequence: TGCGCCAGCAGCCAAGCCGGGACAGGCTCCTACGAGCAGTACTTC. Translation: CASSQAGTGSYEQYF. The rearrangement uses TRBV4-3 and TRBJ2-7, with 8 bases identical to TRBD1. The CDR3 covers 15 residues. The ends lost 1 base at V and 0 bases at J; junction bases unmatched: 2. Germline values: CDR1 LGHNA, CDR2 YSLEER.

The chain joins TRBV5-8 to TRBJ1-5; D might be TRBD1 (5 bases). Per germline, CDR1 SGHTS and CDR2 YDEGEE. Trimming took off 3 bases at V and 2 bases at J, with 15 bases between the two ends. This CDR3 has 16 amino acids. CDR3 region: CASSYPRTGGNQPQHF. The CDR3, as DNA: TGTGCCAGCAGCTATCCCCGTACGGGGGGCAATCAGCCCCAGCATTTT.

This sequence joins TRBV2 and TRBJ1-5; no clear D gene. Germline loops: CDR1 SNHLY, CDR2 FYNNEI. Trimming shortened V by 8 bases and J by 7 bases, and 6 bases separated the two germline ends. The CDR3 totals 10 residues. The DNA of the CDR3 is TGTGCCAGCGGCGGGCAGCCCCAGCATTTT. Translated: CASGGQPQHF.

The J gene is TRBJ1-2, the V gene TRBV7-9; D unclear. CDR1 and CDR2 from the germline V gene are SEHNR and FQNEAQ (reference sequence). CDR3 length: 12 amino acids. V dropped 5 bases and J dropped 8 bases, with 12 bases sitting between them. CDR3 protein: CASSPQPMGYTF. The CDR3 bases are TGTGCCAGCAGCCCTCAACCTATGGGCTACACCTTC. Full variable domain (rest looked up from reference TRBV7-9 and TRBJ1-2): DTGVSQNPRHKITKRGQNVTFRCDPISEHNRLYWYRQTLGQGPEFLTYFQNEAQLEKSRLLSDRFSAERPKGSFSTLEIQRTEQGDSAMYLCASSPQPMGYTFGSGTRLTVV.

The V call is TRBV7-9, the J call TRBJ2-7; D gene ambiguous. CDR1 and CDR2 (germline): SEHNR, FQNEAQ (reference sequence). The CDR3 contains 13 residues. V was clipped by 3 bases and J by 2 bases, with 8 bases between them. In DNA, the CDR3 is TGTGCCAGCAGCTTCAGTTCAGCCTACGAGCAGTACTTC. It translates to CASSFSSAYEQYF.

The V gene is TRBV28, the J gene TRBJ1-5, with TRBD1 as a possible D gene (5 bases). Trimming removed 6 bases from V and 0 bases from J, with 18 bases in between. CDR3 length: 17 amino acids. Looked up from germline, CDR1 is MDHEN and CDR2 is SYDVKM. For the CDR3, the DNA is TGTGCCAGCAGATTAACGAACAGGAAGAATAGCAATCAGCCCCAGCATTTT. Amino acids: CASRLTNRKNSNQPQHF.

The chain has TRBV5-4 and TRBJ2-2; 8 bases line up with TRBD2. The CDR3 extends over 16 amino acids. V was pared by 0 bases and J by 3 bases, with 4 bases of the junction left unmatched. CDR1 SGHNT and CDR2 YYREEE come from the germline V gene (reference sequence). CDR3 nucleotides: TGTGCCAGCAGCTTGGAGAGCGGGGGATACACCGGGGAGCTGTTTTTT. This codes for CASSLESGGYTGELFF.

The chain is built from TRBV12-2 and TRBJ1-5; the DNA was not used to check the table's D call, TRBD1. TRBV12-2 represents a pseudogene. The CDR3 is 17 residues long. The DNA for the CDR3 is TGTGCAAGTCGCTCTATAGCCCGACAGGGGGAAAATCAGCCCCAGCATTTT. It is translated as CASRSIARQGENQPQHF.

The CDR3 DNA follows: TGTGCCAGCAGGAGGACAGGAGACAATGAGCAGTTCTTC. It yields the protein CASRRTGDNEQFF. The chain combines TRBV2 with TRBJ2-1; 7 bases fit TRBD1. Trimming removed 6 bases from V and 5 bases from J; junction bases left unmatched: 4. The CDR3 loop spans 13 amino acids. The V gene's germline CDR1 is SNHLY and CDR2 FYNNEI.

The chain couples TRBV7-9 to TRBJ2-3, with 8 bases aligning to TRBD2. This CDR3 spans 18 amino acids. V dropped 2 bases and J dropped 0; count of bases not matched to a gene: 10. Germline CDR1 reads SEHNR; CDR2 reads FQNEAQ (reference sequence). The CDR3 region is CASSLTGGPPSSTDTQYF. CDR3 nucleotides: TGTGCCAGCAGCTTAACGGGGGGGCCGCCCTCTAGCACAGATACGCAGTATTTT.

The V call is TRBV16, the J call TRBJ2-2; 7 bases fit TRBD1. The CDR3 extends over 14 amino acids. V gave up 5 bases and J gave up 4 bases; unmatched junction bases: 4. CDR1 and CDR2 (germline): KGHSY, FQNENV. The CDR3 loop reads CASSASGGTGELFF. The CDR3 DNA is TGTGCCAGCAGCGCTTCAGGGGGCACCGGGGAGCTGTTTTTT.